The 25 T cell receptor beta chains reported below all come from one sample, sequenced in a study of blood T cell repertoires in COVID-19 (dated by TCRdb to between 2020 and 2021). Library construction relied on the immunoSEQ multiplex PCR assay. TCRdb re-hosts the immuneACCESS table, in-frame sequences only. Its copies lack some clones; in the studies checked, an unresolved V gene accounts for under half of them, and the cause for the rest is not known. In all, the sample holds fewer than 130,000 clones, and approximately 84% of those were seen once. 2.1% of the sample is taken by the ten largest. The specimen was peripheral blood. The receptors stem from a human donor in a cohort sampled during active COVID-19.

The rearrangement uses TRBV4-2 and TRBJ1-2; TRBD1 matches at 7 bases. Germline-derived CDR1 and CDR2 are LGHNA and YNFKEQ. This CDR3 has 16 amino acids. With V trimmed by 1 base and J by 5 bases, 10 bases remained unmatched. DNA of the CDR3: TGTGCCAGCAGCCAAGGCGCGGCGGGACAGCGGTATGGCTACACCTTC. Protein sequence: CASSQGAAGQRYGYTF.

Remarks on this clone: A much larger clone is a single base away; this may be a read error. The genes are TRBV4-2 and TRBJ1-1; D may be TRBD1 (6 bases). CDR1 is LGHNA and CDR2 is YNFKEQ in the germline V gene. V lost 3 bases to trimming and J lost 1 base, with 6 bases between them. The CDR3 sequence is 13 residues long. CDR3 DNA sequence: TGTGCCAGCAGCCAGACAGGGAACACTGAAGCTTTCTTT. It codes for CASSQTGNTEAFF.

The chain is built from TRBV7-2 and TRBJ2-3; 10 bases match TRBD2. The V gene end was trimmed by 8 bases and the J gene end by 4 bases; junction bases not matched to a gene: 9. The CDR3 loop spans 15 amino acids. Germline V gene data show CDR1 as SGHTA and CDR2 as FQGNSA. CDR3 region: CASCSAAGGPDTQYF. CDR3 coding DNA: TGTGCCAGCTGTAGTGCAGCGGGGGGGCCAGATACGCAGTATTTT.

V and J are TRBV10-3 and TRBJ1-2; TRBD1 matches at 10 bases. The CDR3 has 18 residues. The ends lost 1 base at V and 1 base at J; junction bases unmatched: 9. In germline, CDR1 is ENHRY, CDR2 SYGVKD. The CDR3 region is CAISELTGTGAINYGYTF. The CDR3 DNA reads as TGTGCCATCAGTGAGTTAACCGGGACAGGGGCCATTAACTATGGCTACACCTTC.

The chain couples TRBV5-6 to TRBJ1-5; 9 nucleotides agree with TRBD1. Trimming cost V 5 bases and J 5 bases; bases outside gene matches: 11. The CDR3 spans 16 residues. In germline, CDR1 is SGHDT, CDR2 YYEEEE. The CDR3 loop reads CASREIIGQGYQPQHF. DNA for the CDR3: TGTGCCAGCAGGGAAATAATAGGACAGGGGTATCAGCCCCAGCATTTT.

The chain combines TRBV6-6 with TRBJ1-1, with 7 positions matching TRBD1. The CDR3 runs 15 residues. The V gene's germline CDR1 is MNHNY and CDR2 SVGAGI (reference sequence). J gave up 4 bases and V 5 bases, and 10 bases lay outside the gene matches. CDR3 protein: CASSPTTGTITEAFF. The DNA for the CDR3 is TGTGCCAGCAGTCCTACGACAGGGACAATCACTGAAGCTTTCTTT.

The rearrangement joins TRBV5-1 to TRBJ2-7; 8 positions agree with TRBD2. Germline V gene lookup returns CDR1 SGHRS and CDR2 YFSETQ. The CDR3 has 15 residues. V dropped 6 bases and J dropped 2; count of bases not matched to a gene: 10. DNA of the CDR3: TGCGCCAGCACCGAAACTAGCGGAGGTCCCTACGAGCAGTACTTC. It is translated as CASTETSGGPYEQYF.

The genes are TRBV4-1 and TRBJ2-1; D not certain. The germline CDR1 and CDR2 sequences are MGHRA and YSYEKL. Trimming left V 3 bases short and J 3 bases short, with 9 bases between. This CDR3 spans 14 amino acids. The DNA for the CDR3 is TGCGCCAGCAGCCAGCCGGGTCTCTACAATGAGCAGTTCTTC. Amino acids: CASSQPGLYNEQFF.

The chain carries TRBV19 and TRBJ2-1, with a possible D match to TRBD1 (5 bases). V lost 7 bases and J 8 bases, leaving 15 bases between the germline ends. The CDR3 contains 13 residues. Germline CDR1 reads LNHDA; CDR2 reads SQIVND (reference sequence). The CDR3 loop reads CASNRQGRDEQFF. CDR3 sequence (DNA): TGTGCCAGTAACCGGCAGGGCCGGGATGAGCAGTTCTTC.

In nucleotides, the CDR3 is TGTGCCAGCAGTTTATGGGGGGCAGTGGGTTTAGATGGCTACACCTTC. Translated: CASSLWGAVGLDGYTF. The gene calls are TRBV28 and TRBJ1-2; possibly TRBD1 for D (6 bases). Trimming pared 0 bases from V and 6 bases from J, leaving 17 bases between. Germline CDR1 and CDR2: MDHEN and SYDVKM. This CDR3 has 16 amino acids.

The CDR3, as DNA: TGTGCCAGCAGTTTGAGTACCGAGCAGTACTTC. The encoded protein is CASSLSTEQYF. V usage is TRBV12-3 or TRBV12-4 and J usage is TRBJ2-7, with no clear D. Trimming stripped 3 bases from V and 6 bases from J, with 6 bases between. The length of the CDR3 is 11 residues.

This chain uses TRBV2 with TRBJ2-7, with 9 bases identical to TRBD1. The CDR3 spans 16 residues. Trimming at V came to 1 base and at J to 4 bases, leaving 8 bases not matched to a gene. Germline CDR1 SNHLY, CDR2 FYNNEI. CDR3 region: CASSEGAGQGLYEQYF. The CDR3 DNA reads TGTGCCAGCAGTGAAGGGGCGGGACAGGGCCTTTACGAGCAGTACTTC.

J is TRBJ1-2 and V is TRBV6-5; perhaps TRBD1 as D (6 bases). The CDR3 length is 15 residues. V was pared by 8 bases and J by 7 bases, with 23 bases between. Germline V gives CDR1 MNHEY, CDR2 SVGAGI. CDR3 region: CASSLRGGEGRGYTF. Here the CDR3 DNA reads TGTGCCAGCTCCCTGAGGGGGGGCGAGGGACGTGGCTACACCTTC.

The CDR3 protein is CASSQDLPGGTDTQYF. The CDR3 coding sequence is TGCGCCAGCAGCCAAGATCTACCCGGGGGCACAGATACGCAGTATTTT. J is TRBJ2-3 and V is TRBV4-3, with a tentative D call TRBD2 (5 bases). Trimming removed 0 bases from V and 1 base from J, with 11 bases in between. The germline gives CDR1 LGHNA, CDR2 YSLEER. The CDR3 has 16 residues.

The V and J genes are TRBV10-3 and TRBJ2-7, with a possible D match to TRBD1 (6 bases). This CDR3 is built from 12 residues. The germline CDR1 and CDR2 sequences are ENHRY and SYGVKD. V shed 10 bases and J shed 7 bases, with 17 bases lying between them. CDR3 nucleotide sequence: TGTGCCACCAGGTTGGGAACAGGGGAGCAGTACTTC. It codes for CATRLGTGEQYF.

This rearrangement joins TRBV7-3 to TRBJ2-1, with 8 bases matching TRBD1. V lost 11 bases and J lost 7; bases outside the gene matches: 7. Germline V lookup: CDR1 SGHTA, CDR2 FQGTGA. This CDR3 is built from 12 residues. DNA for the CDR3: TGTGCCTCAGGGGGCTCCGGTAATGAGCAGTTCTTC. Translation: CASGGSGNEQFF.

This clone was found once. The chain links TRBV3-1 (or the pseudogene TRBV3-2) to TRBJ1-4, with D perhaps matching TRBD1 (5 bases). The CDR3 consists of 14 residues. The V and J ends lost 7 bases and 9 bases respectively, with 18 bases between them. Looked up from germline, CDR1 is LGHDT and CDR2 is YNNKEL (reference sequence). Here the CDR3 DNA reads TGTGCCAGCACCCAGGGAGGGACCGCAAAAAAACTGTTTTTT. This translates into CASTQGGTAKKLFF.

V usage is TRBV15 and J usage is TRBJ2-7; 8 bases are a match to TRBD1. The CDR3 is 13 amino acids. Per the germline V gene, CDR1 is LNHNV and CDR2 is YYDKDF (reference sequence). With V trimmed by 3 bases and J by 6 bases, 4 bases remained unmatched. Here the CDR3 DNA reads TGTGCCACCAGCAGGGACAGGGTCGCCGAGCAGTACTTC. Its translation: CATSRDRVAEQYF.

The V gene is TRBV14, the J gene TRBJ2-1, with 12 bases aligning to TRBD2. The ends lost 6 bases at V and 3 bases at J; junction bases unmatched: 3. CDR3 length: 15 residues. Germline V gives CDR1 SGHDN, CDR2 FVKESK. Here the CDR3 reads CASSQLAGGYNEQFF. DNA for the CDR3: TGTGCCAGCAGTCAACTAGCGGGAGGCTACAATGAGCAGTTCTTC.

This chain uses TRBV19 with TRBJ2-7; 8 bases match TRBD1. The CDR3 covers 13 residues. Per germline, CDR1 LNHDA and CDR2 SQIVND (reference sequence). V lost 9 bases to trimming and J lost 5 bases; unmatched junction nucleotides: 9. In nucleotides, the CDR3 is TGTGCCAGCCAGGGGGCCGCGTTCCACGAGCAGTACTTC. This sequence encodes CASQGAAFHEQYF.

This clone has more than one count but fewer than ten. J is TRBJ1-2 and V is TRBV19; D is uncertain. Germline V CDR1 and CDR2: LNHDA, SQIVND (reference sequence). The CDR3 runs 15 residues. V lost 8 bases and J 4 bases, leaving 20 bases between the germline ends. CDR3 nucleotide sequence: TGTGCCAGTCAGGATCCCTCTCGTGGCTTCTATGGCTACACCTTC. It is translated as CASQDPSRGFYGYTF.

This clone was recorded once. This chain connects TRBV7-8 to TRBJ2-3; 12 nucleotides line up with TRBD2. The CDR3 totals 15 residues. J lost 7 bases, V lost 6 bases, and 8 bases had no gene match. From germline, CDR1 is SGHVS and CDR2 FQNEAQ. The CDR3: CASSPSGGAANTQYF. CDR3 sequence (DNA): TGTGCCAGCAGTCCTAGCGGGGGGGCCGCAAATACGCAGTATTTT.

The chain recombines TRBV7-9 with TRBJ1-4, with 7 bases lining up with TRBD1. Germline loops: CDR1 SEHNR, CDR2 FQNEAQ (reference sequence). V was clipped by 4 bases and J by 3 bases; unmatched bases: 5. The CDR3 is made up of 15 amino acids. The CDR3 sequence is CASSSGGSANEKLFF. The CDR3 bases are TGTGCCAGCAGCTCAGGGGGTTCGGCTAATGAAAAACTGTTTTTT.

The chain uses TRBV5-5 and TRBJ1-6; D is unclear. The V gene lost 1 base and the J gene lost 7 bases, with 6 bases spanning the gap. Germline V lookup: CDR1 SGHKS, CDR2 YYEKEE (reference sequence). The CDR3 contains 13 residues. In DNA, the CDR3 is TGTGCCAGCAGCTTGACAGAAAATTCACCCCTCCACTTT. Its protein is CASSLTENSPLHF.

The chain couples TRBV27 to TRBJ1-2; 7 bases are shared with TRBD1. The CDR3 sequence is 15 residues long. CDR1 is MNHEY, CDR2 SMNVEV, per germline (reference sequence). J lost 2 bases, V lost 6 bases, and 9 bases had no gene match. CDR3 region: CASRRGTVPNYGYTF. As DNA, the CDR3 is TGTGCCAGCAGGCGCGGGACAGTCCCAAACTATGGCTACACCTTC.